These 26 T cell receptor beta chains were sequenced from one sample in a study of T cells after yellow fever vaccination. TCRdb itself ran the 5' RACE reads through MiXCR, one entry per CDR3 protein. The sample has 150,000 or so distinct CDR3 sequences; 5% to 8% are singletons. The sample was CD4+ T cells sorted from PBMCs, taken 10 days after the yellow fever booster vaccination. The receptors shown here come from a young man who received the YFV17D yellow fever vaccine.

This clonotype was recorded at least ten times. The chain employs TRBV5-1 and TRBJ2-2; D uncertain. V was cut by 4 bases and J by 6 bases, with 7 bases left in between. The CDR3 has 12 residues. The germline gives CDR1 SGHRS, CDR2 YFSETQ. CDR3 nucleotides: TGCGCCAGCAGCCTAGAGGCCGGGGAGCTGTTTTTT. Residues: CASSLEAGELFF. Filled out from reference TRBV5-1 and TRBJ2-2, the complete variable domain reads KAGVTQTPRYLIKTRGQQVTLSCSPISGHRSVSWYQQTPGQGLQFLFEYFSETQRNKGNFPGRFSGRQFSNSRSEMNVSTLELGDSALYLCASSLEAGELFFGEGSRLTVL.

This clonotype showed up many times. The V gene is TRBV15, the J gene TRBJ1-4; D is ambiguous. Per the germline V gene, CDR1 is LNHNV and CDR2 is YYDKDF (reference sequence). V lost 5 bases and J lost 3, with 10 bases in between. The CDR3 length is 14 residues. CDR3 region: CATSDPGSNEKLFF. The CDR3, as DNA: TGTGCCACCAGCGACCCCGGGTCTAATGAAAAACTGTTTTTT.

The V and J genes are TRBV18 and TRBJ2-7; the match to TRBD1 covers 8 bases. The CDR3 has 19 residues. Germline lookup yields CDR1 KGHSH and CDR2 LQKENI. V was clipped by 2 bases and J by 5 bases; unmatched bases: 20. The CDR3 sequence: CASSPAGTGPKRETNEQYF. CDR3 DNA: TGTGCCAGCTCACCAGCCGGGACAGGCCCCAAAAGGGAGACTAACGAGCAGTACTTC. The complete variable domain, with remaining parts taken from reference TRBV18 and TRBJ2-7, reads NAGVMQNPRHLVRRRGQEARLRCSPMKGHSHVYWYRQLPEEGLKFMVYLQKENIIDESGMPKERFSAEFPKEGPSILRIQQVVRGDSAAYFCASSPAGTGPKRETNEQYFGPGTRLTVT.

The chain couples TRBV7-8 to TRBJ2-1, with 10 bases aligning to TRBD2. V trimming: 6 bases; J trimming: 4 bases; junction bases outside the gene matches: 15. Germline loops: CDR1 SGHVS, CDR2 FQNEAQ. This CDR3 is built from 18 residues. The CDR3 loop reads CASSLPRRLAGLYNEQFF. The CDR3 nucleotides are TGTGCCAGCAGTTTACCGAGACGACTAGCGGGCCTATACAATGAGCAGTTCTTC.

Ten or more counts support this clonotype. This chain links TRBV7-2 with TRBJ2-2, with TRBD1 identical over 9 bases. The CDR3 is 15 residues long. Germline trimming cut 5 bases from V and 1 base from J; bases unmatched to any gene: 2. CDR1 SGHTA and CDR2 FQGNSA come from the germline V gene. This chain's CDR3 is CASSPGQGNTGELFF. Written as DNA, the CDR3 is TGTGCCAGCAGCCCGGGACAGGGGAACACCGGGGAGCTGTTTTTT.

This chain joins TRBV24-1 and TRBJ2-2; D is undetermined. This CDR3 is built from 14 residues. CDR1 is KGHDR and CDR2 is SFDVKD in the germline V gene. V was shortened by 2 bases and J by 8 bases, with 11 bases between the two germline ends. The CDR3 DNA is TGTGCCACCAGTGATTCTTTCGGGTCTGGGGAGCTGTTTTTT. This gives the protein CATSDSFGSGELFF.

This clonotype occurred many times. This chain joins TRBV6-5 and TRBJ2-7, with D unresolved. The germline V gene has CDR1 MNHEY and CDR2 SVGAGI. V lost 4 bases to trimming and J lost 6 bases, with 1 base between them. This CDR3 is 9 amino acids long. CDR3: CASSCEQYF. In DNA form, the CDR3 reads TGTGCCAGCAGTTGCGAGCAGTACTTC.

This clonotype has ten or more counts. V gene TRBV24-1 combines with J gene TRBJ2-1; tentatively, D is TRBD2 (6 bases). The CDR3 spans 13 residues. Germline V gene data show CDR1 as KGHDR and CDR2 as SFDVKD. V was clipped by 8 bases and J by 4 bases, with 11 bases between them. CDR3 amino acids: CATNSGSYNEQFF. CDR3 in DNA: TGTGCCACCAATAGCGGCTCGTACAATGAGCAGTTCTTC.

The table lists this clonotype with many counts. The chain uses TRBV7-2 and TRBJ2-1; the D gene is possibly TRBD2 (5 bases). V shed 0 bases and J shed 8 bases, with 11 bases lying between them. The length of the CDR3 is 14 residues. Germline V gene data show CDR1 as SGHTA and CDR2 as FQGNSA. The CDR3 reads CASSLAGVNHEQFF. The CDR3, as DNA: TGTGCCAGCAGCTTAGCGGGAGTAAACCATGAGCAGTTCTTC.

This clonotype was observed many times. This chain uses TRBV5-1 with TRBJ2-7, with D tentatively TRBD2 (5 bases). Trimming pared 2 bases from V and 4 bases from J, leaving 16 bases between. The CDR3 is 15 amino acids. Germline assignment: CDR1 SGHRS and CDR2 YFSETQ. For the CDR3, the DNA is TGCGCCAGCAGCTTTGGACGAGATCCGGGATACGAGCAGTACTTC. Its translation is CASSFGRDPGYEQYF. The full variable domain, with the rest looked up from reference TRBV5-1 and TRBJ2-7, is KAGVTQTPRYLIKTRGQQVTLSCSPISGHRSVSWYQQTPGQGLQFLFEYFSETQRNKGNFPGRFSGRQFSNSRSEMNVSTLELGDSALYLCASSFGRDPGYEQYFGPGTRLTVT.

As for this clonotype: A much more abundant neighbour one base away suggests this may be a read error. The chain joins TRBV20-1 to TRBJ1-6; TRBD1 might be the D (5 bases). The CDR3 length is 16 residues. Germline values: CDR1 DFQATT, CDR2 SNEGSKA (reference sequence). CDR3: CCARDPRRGVDSPLHF. In DNA form, the CDR3 reads TGCTGTGCTAGAGATCCGCGGAGGGGTGTTGATTCACCCCTCCACTTT.

The chain uses TRBV6-2 or TRBV6-3 and TRBJ2-1, with 8 bases matching TRBD1. V lost 6 bases, J lost 3 bases, and 4 bases stayed unmatched. The CDR3 runs to 14 residues. Germline V CDR1 and CDR2: MNHEY, SVGEGT. CDR3 loop: CASSRDRHYNEQFF. The CDR3 DNA reads as TGTGCCAGCAGCCGGGACAGGCACTACAATGAGCAGTTCTTC.

This clonotype was observed many times. The chain recombines TRBV7-2 with TRBJ2-1, with D hard to call. Trimming stripped 2 bases from V and 2 bases from J, with 7 bases between. The CDR3 spans 14 residues. The germline V gene encodes CDR1 SGHTA and CDR2 FQGNSA. The CDR3 DNA is TGTGCCAGCAGCTTAATGGCGGCCTACAATGAGCAGTTCTTC. Its translation: CASSLMAAYNEQFF.

In this sample, this clonotype turned up many times. The chain is built from TRBV7-6 and TRBJ2-3; the D is unclear. The CDR3 spans 13 residues. Germline CDR1 SGHVS, CDR2 FNYEAQ. V was pared by 2 bases and J by 6 bases, with 9 bases between. CDR3 loop: CASSLSPADTQYF. The CDR3 DNA sequence: TGTGCCAGCAGCTTATCCCCCGCCGATACGCAGTATTTT.

This clonotype appeared many times. The J gene is TRBJ2-2, the V gene TRBV15, with 15 bases aligning to TRBD2. Trimming removed 8 bases from V and 0 bases from J; junction bases left unmatched: 4. The germline V gene has CDR1 LNHNV and CDR2 YYDKDF (reference sequence). The CDR3 loop spans 17 amino acids. CDR3 loop: CATRTSGRASNTGELFF. The CDR3 nucleotides read TGTGCCACCCGGACTAGCGGGAGGGCTTCGAACACCGGGGAGCTGTTTTTT.

Many counts were recorded for this clonotype. The chain joins TRBV12-3 or TRBV12-4 to TRBJ2-2; D gene uncertain. The length of the CDR3 is 13 residues. Trimming left V 7 bases short and J 0 bases short, with 6 bases between. The CDR3 nucleotides read TGTGCCAGCAAACAAGCGAACACCGGGGAGCTGTTTTTT. This gives the protein CASKQANTGELFF.

This clonotype was detected ten times or more. The chain employs TRBV27 and TRBJ1-2; D remains unclear. The CDR3 has 13 residues. Germline CDR1 MNHEY, CDR2 SMNVEV (reference sequence). V lost 6 bases, J lost 2 bases, and 10 bases lay in between. The CDR3 nucleotides read TGTGCCAGCAGGCACGACAAAAACTATGGCTACACCTTC. Protein: CASRHDKNYGYTF.

This clonotype came up once. A read error may be the cause here, since a much bigger clone is one base away. The V gene is TRBV7-2, the J gene TRBJ2-1; TRBD2 agrees at 7 bases. The CDR3 extends over 17 amino acids. Germline lookup yields CDR1 SGHTA and CDR2 FQGNSA. This CDR3 is CAISLAVASGSYNEQFF. CDR3 DNA: TGTGCCATCAGCTTAGCGGTGGCTAGCGGCTCCTACAATGAGCAGTTCTTC.

This chain joins TRBV12-5 and TRBJ1-2, with D unresolved. The CDR3 spans 13 residues. With 2 bases removed from V and 8 bases from J, the gap between germline ends came to 12 bases. Germline CDR1 and CDR2: LGHNT and FRNRAP. The CDR3 sequence: CASGLWEERGYTF. Here the CDR3 DNA reads TGTGCTAGTGGTTTGTGGGAAGAAAGGGGCTACACCTTC. The variable domain in full, with the rest retrieved from reference TRBV12-5 and TRBJ1-2, is DARVTQTPRHKVTEMGQEVTMRCQPILGHNTVFWYRQTMMQGLELLAYFRNRAPLDDSGMPKDRFSAEMPDATLATLKIQPSEPRDSAVYFCASGLWEERGYTFGSGTRLTVV.

This clonotype was seen ten or more times. V usage is TRBV12-3 or TRBV12-4 and J usage is TRBJ2-2; TRBD2 matches 11 bases. This CDR3 is built from 16 residues. V lost 5 bases to trimming and J lost 1 base; unmatched junction nucleotides: 3. CDR3 residues: CASSPGTSGNTGELFF. CDR3 bases: TGTGCCAGCAGTCCCGGGACTAGCGGGAACACCGGGGAGCTGTTTTTT.

The rearrangement joins TRBV18 to TRBJ2-3; D ambiguous. CDR1 KGHSH and CDR2 LQKENI come from the germline V gene. Trimming removed 2 bases from V and 4 bases from J, with 10 bases in between. The CDR3 has 14 residues. As DNA, the CDR3 is TGTGCCAGCTCACCAACTTACAACGCAGATACGCAGTATTTT. Translated: CASSPTYNADTQYF.

This clonotype was observed at least ten times. This sequence joins TRBV7-9 and TRBJ2-7, with 8 bases that match TRBD2. With 0 bases clipped from V and 6 bases from J, the junction kept 13 bases outside the gene matches. The CDR3 is 17 amino acids. The germline CDR1 and CDR2 sequences are SEHNR and FQNEAQ (reference sequence). The CDR3, as DNA: TGTGCCAGCAGCTTAGCGGGCGTATGGCGGGAGGACGGCGAGCAGTACTTC. This encodes CASSLAGVWREDGEQYF.

This clonotype was seen many times. The rearrangement links TRBV5-1 to TRBJ2-7; D is perhaps TRBD2 (6 bases). The germline V gene has CDR1 SGHRS and CDR2 YFSETQ. The CDR3 sequence is 16 residues long. Trimming stripped 0 bases from V and 5 bases from J, with 18 bases between. CDR3 region: CASSLAVGSGSDEQYF. The CDR3 DNA follows: TGCGCCAGCAGCTTGGCCGTGGGAAGCGGGTCCGACGAGCAGTACTTC.

This clonotype was seen repeatedly, ten times or more. The V gene is TRBV7-9, the J gene TRBJ2-2; 7 bases agree with TRBD1. CDR1 is SEHNR, CDR2 FQNEAQ, per germline (reference sequence). The CDR3 totals 14 residues. Losses at the gene ends were 9 bases for V and 6 bases for J; bases not matched to a gene: 10. The CDR3 DNA is TGTGCCAGTAGCGCAACAGGGGTTTCCGGGGAGCTGTTTTTT. Amino acid sequence: CASSATGVSGELFF.

With respect to this clonotype: This could be a read error, since a much larger clone is one nucleotide away. The V and J genes are TRBV19 and TRBJ2-3; D uncertain. The germline V gene encodes CDR1 LNHDA and CDR2 SQIVND (reference sequence). The CDR3 is made up of 12 amino acids. The CDR3 loop reads CASSRSTDTLYF. DNA of the CDR3: TGTGCCAGTAGCCGCTCCACAGATACGCTGTATTTT.

This clonotype was detected a few times. In DNA, the CDR3 is TGTGCCAGCAGCATCAGGGGTAGCTATGGCTACACCTTC. Its translation is CASSIRGSYGYTF. The chain recombines TRBV7-9 with TRBJ1-2, with D perhaps matching TRBD1 (6 bases). V shed 5 bases and J shed 4 bases, with 11 bases lying between them. Germline CDR1 reads SEHNR; CDR2 reads FQNEAQ (reference sequence). This CDR3 has 13 amino acids.